This T cell receptor beta chain was found in a study of PD-L1 blockade in urothelial cancer. Germline lookup yields CDR1 SNHLY and CDR2 FYNNEI. Between the trimmed V and J ends, which lost 4 bases and 0 bases, there was a span of 12 bases. This CDR3 has 16 residues. TCRdb's copy holds only in-frame clones and misses some; the assay was immunoSEQ multiplex PCR. Among fewer than 75,000 clones, 84% were seen once, and the ten largest hold around 4.7%. The clonotype originates from a man aged 70-80 years with urothelial cancer. The chain uses TRBV2 and TRBJ2-2, with D possibly TRBD2 on 5 matching bases. The sample in question was PBMCs, obtained around atezolizumab (anti-PD-L1) treatment. The CDR3 nucleotides read TGTGCCAGCAGTGGCGGCGGGCCCGCGAACACCGGGGAGCTGTTTTTT. It encodes CASSGGGPANTGELFF. The full variable domain, with the rest looked up from reference TRBV2 and TRBJ2-2, is EPEVTQTPSHQVTQMGQEVILRCVPISNHLYFYWYRQILGQKVEFLVSFYNNEISEKSEIFDDQFSVERPDGSNFTLKIRSTKLEDSAMYFCASSGGGPANTGELFFGEGSRLTVL.